This TCR beta chain was identified in a study of early T cells in non-severe SARS-CoV-2 infection. This CDR3 is 17 amino acids long. The trim removed 4 bases at V and 7 bases at J, leaving 10 bases unmatched. The germline CDR1 and CDR2 sequences are SGHAT and FQNNGV. Unique molecular identifier tags were affixed to discrete cDNA molecules. From the 5' RACE reads, TCRdb called clonotypes with MiXCR, one entry per CDR3 protein. The sample yields fewer than 85,000 distinct CDR3 sequences, 13% seen once. For this clonotype: Its cognate antigen is unknown.

Study conclusions and caveats: CD4 and private specificities were missed by VDJdb matching, which favored anti-spike CD8 responses.

This rearrangement joins TRBV11-2 to TRBJ2-1; 13 bases line up with TRBD2. Sequencing input: whole blood. This clonotype was obtained from an adult who was a healthcare worker with PCR-confirmed SARS-CoV-2 infection or an uninfected control (not recorded which). CDR3 sequence: CASSSFRTSGRGNEQFF. In nucleotides, the CDR3 is TGTGCCAGCAGCTCCTTTCGGACTAGCGGGAGAGGGAATGAGCAGTTCTTC.